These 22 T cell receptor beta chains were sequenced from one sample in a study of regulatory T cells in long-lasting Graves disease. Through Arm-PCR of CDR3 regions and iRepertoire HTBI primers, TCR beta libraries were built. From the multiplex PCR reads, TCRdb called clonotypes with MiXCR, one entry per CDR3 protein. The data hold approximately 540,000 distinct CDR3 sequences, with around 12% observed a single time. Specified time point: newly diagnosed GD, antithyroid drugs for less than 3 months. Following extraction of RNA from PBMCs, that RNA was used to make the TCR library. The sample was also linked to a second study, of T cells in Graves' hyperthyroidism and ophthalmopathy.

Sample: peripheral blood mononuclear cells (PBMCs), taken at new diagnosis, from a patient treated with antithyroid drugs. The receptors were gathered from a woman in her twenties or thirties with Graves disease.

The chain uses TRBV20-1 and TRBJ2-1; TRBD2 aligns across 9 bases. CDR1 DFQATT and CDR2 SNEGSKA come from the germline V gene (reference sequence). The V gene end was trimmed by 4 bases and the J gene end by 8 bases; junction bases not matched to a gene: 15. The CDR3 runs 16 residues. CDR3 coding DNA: TGCAGTGCTACCGGGCCTGGCGGGAGGGCCTTTCATGAGCAGTTCTTC. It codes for CSATGPGGRAFHEQFF.

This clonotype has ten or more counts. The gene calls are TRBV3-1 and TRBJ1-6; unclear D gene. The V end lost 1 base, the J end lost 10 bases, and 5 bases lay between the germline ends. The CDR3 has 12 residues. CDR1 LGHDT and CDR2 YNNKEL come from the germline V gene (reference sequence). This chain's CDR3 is CASSQAGSPLHF. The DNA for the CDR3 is TGTGCCAGCAGCCAAGCTGGGTCACCCCTCCACTTT.

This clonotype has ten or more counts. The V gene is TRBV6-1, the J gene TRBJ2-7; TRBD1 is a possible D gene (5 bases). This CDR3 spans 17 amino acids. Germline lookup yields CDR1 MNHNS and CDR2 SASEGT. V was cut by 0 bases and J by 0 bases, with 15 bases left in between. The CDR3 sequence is CASSEAPAGIVSYEQYF. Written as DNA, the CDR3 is TGTGCCAGCAGTGAAGCCCCGGCAGGGATAGTCTCCTACGAGCAGTACTTC.

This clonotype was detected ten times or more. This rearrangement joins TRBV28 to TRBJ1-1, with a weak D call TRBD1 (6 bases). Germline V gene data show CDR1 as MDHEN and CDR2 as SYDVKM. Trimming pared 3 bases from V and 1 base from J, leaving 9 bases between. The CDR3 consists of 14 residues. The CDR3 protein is CASSFRGRNTEAFF. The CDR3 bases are TGTGCCAGCAGTTTCAGGGGACGGAACACTGAAGCTTTCTTT.

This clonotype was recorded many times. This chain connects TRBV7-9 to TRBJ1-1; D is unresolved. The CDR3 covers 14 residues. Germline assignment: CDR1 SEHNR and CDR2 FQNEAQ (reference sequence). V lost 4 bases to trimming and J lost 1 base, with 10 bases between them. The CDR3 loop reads CASSSIRGNTEAFF. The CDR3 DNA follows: TGTGCCAGCAGCTCCATCCGGGGGAACACTGAAGCTTTCTTT.

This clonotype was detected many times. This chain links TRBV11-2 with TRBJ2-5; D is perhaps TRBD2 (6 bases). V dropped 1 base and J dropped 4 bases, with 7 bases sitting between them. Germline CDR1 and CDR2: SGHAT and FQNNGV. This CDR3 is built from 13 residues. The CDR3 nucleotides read TGTGCCAGCAGCTTAGCGGGGGTAGAGACCCAGTACTTC. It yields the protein CASSLAGVETQYF.

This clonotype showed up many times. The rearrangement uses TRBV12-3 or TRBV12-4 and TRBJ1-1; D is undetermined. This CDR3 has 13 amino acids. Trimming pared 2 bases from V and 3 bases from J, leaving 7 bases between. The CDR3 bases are TGTGCCAGCAGTTTAAGGCAGCACACTGAAGCTTTCTTT. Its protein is CASSLRQHTEAFF.

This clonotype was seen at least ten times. This CDR3 is CASSLARGGGPISYEQYF. The DNA for the CDR3 is TGTGCCAGCAGCTTAGCGCGAGGGGGAGGCCCCATCTCCTACGAGCAGTACTTC. The V call is TRBV7-9, the J call TRBJ2-7, with D perhaps being TRBD1 or TRBD2 (6 bases each). The V end was cut by 0 bases, the J end by 0 bases, with 18 bases between. This CDR3 region has 18 residues. The germline CDR1 and CDR2 sequences are SEHNR and FQNEAQ (reference sequence).

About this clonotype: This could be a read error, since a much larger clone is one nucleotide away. This chain's CDR3 is CASRPQGRSEAFF. CDR3 bases: TGTGCCAGCAGACCTCAGGGGAGGTCTGAAGCTTTCTTT. The J gene is TRBJ1-1, the V gene TRBV27; TRBD1 is a possible D gene (6 bases). CDR1 MNHEY and CDR2 SMNVEV come from the germline V gene (reference sequence). The CDR3 sequence is 13 residues long. Trimming took off 6 bases at V and 6 bases at J, with 14 bases between the two ends.

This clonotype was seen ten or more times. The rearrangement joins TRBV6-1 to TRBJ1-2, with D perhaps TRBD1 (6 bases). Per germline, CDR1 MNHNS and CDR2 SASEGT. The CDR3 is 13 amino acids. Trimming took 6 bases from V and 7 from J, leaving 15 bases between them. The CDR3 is CASSMQGKGGYTF. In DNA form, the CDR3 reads TGTGCCAGCAGCATGCAGGGGAAGGGTGGCTACACCTTC.

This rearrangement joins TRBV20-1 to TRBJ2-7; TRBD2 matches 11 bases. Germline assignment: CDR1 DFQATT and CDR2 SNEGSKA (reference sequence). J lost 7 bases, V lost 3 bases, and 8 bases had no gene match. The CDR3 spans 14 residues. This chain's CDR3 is CSASLLAGGGEQYF. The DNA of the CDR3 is TGCAGTGCTAGTCTCCTAGCGGGAGGAGGAGAGCAGTACTTC.

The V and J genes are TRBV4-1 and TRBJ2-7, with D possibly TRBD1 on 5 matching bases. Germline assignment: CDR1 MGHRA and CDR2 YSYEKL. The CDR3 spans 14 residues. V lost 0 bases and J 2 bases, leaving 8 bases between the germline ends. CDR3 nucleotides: TGCGCCAGCAGCCAAGACGACAGTCCCTACGAGCAGTACTTC. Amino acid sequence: CASSQDDSPYEQYF.

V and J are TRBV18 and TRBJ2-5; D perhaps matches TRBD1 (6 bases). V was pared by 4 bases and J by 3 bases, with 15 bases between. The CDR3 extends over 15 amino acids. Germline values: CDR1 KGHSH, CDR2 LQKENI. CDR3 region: CASSQNSGAKETQYF. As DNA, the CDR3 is TGTGCCAGCTCACAAAATTCAGGGGCAAAAGAGACCCAGTACTTC.

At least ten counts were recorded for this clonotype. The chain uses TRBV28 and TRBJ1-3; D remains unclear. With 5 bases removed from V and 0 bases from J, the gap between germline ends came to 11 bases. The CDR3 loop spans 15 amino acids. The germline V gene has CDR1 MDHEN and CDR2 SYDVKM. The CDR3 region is CASSPGTISGNTIYF. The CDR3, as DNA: TGTGCCAGCAGTCCCGGTACGATCTCTGGAAACACCATATATTTT.

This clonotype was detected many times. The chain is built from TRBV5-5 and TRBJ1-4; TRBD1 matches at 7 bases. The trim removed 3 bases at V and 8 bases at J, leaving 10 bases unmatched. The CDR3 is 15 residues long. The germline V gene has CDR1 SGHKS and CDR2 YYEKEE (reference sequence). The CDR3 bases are TGTGCCAGCAGCTCCCGCGGGGACAGTCGAGAAAAACTGTTTTTT. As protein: CASSSRGDSREKLFF.

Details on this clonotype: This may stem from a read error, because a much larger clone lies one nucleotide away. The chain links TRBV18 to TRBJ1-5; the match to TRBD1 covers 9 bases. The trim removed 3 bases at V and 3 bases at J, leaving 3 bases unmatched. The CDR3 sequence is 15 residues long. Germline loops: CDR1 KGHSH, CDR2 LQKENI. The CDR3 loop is CASSPEQGANQPQHF. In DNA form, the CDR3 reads TGTGCCAGCTCACCGGAACAGGGGGCCAATCAGCCCCAGCATTTT. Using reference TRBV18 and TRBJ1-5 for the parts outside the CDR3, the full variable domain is NAGVMQNPRHLVRRRGQEARLRCSPMKGHSHVYWYRQLPEEGLKFMVYLQKENIIDESGMPKERFSAEFPKEGPSILRIQQVVRGDSAAYFCASSPEQGANQPQHFGDGTRLSIL.

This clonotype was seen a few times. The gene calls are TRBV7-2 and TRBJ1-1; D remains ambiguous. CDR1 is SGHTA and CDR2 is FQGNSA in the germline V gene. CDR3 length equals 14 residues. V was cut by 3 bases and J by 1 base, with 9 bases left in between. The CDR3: CASSFLWGNTEAFF. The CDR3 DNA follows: TGTGCCAGCAGCTTTTTATGGGGGAACACTGAAGCTTTCTTT.

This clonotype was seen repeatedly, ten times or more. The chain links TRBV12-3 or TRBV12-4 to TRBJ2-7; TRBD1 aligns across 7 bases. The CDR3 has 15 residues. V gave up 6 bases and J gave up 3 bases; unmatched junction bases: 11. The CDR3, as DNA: TGTGCCAGCAGCAGCGAAGACAGGGCCCTCTACGAGCAGTACTTC. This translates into CASSSEDRALYEQYF.

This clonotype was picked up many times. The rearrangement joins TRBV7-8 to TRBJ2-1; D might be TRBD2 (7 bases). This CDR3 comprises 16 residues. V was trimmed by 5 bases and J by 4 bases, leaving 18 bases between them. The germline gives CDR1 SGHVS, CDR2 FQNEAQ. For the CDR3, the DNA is TGTGCCAGCAGCCCGCCCGGGGGGCCCCGGTACAATGAGCAGTTCTTC. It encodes CASSPPGGPRYNEQFF.

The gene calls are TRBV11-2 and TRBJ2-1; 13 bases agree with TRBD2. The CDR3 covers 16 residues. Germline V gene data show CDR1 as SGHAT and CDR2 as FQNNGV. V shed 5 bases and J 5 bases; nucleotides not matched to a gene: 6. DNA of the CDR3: TGTGCCAGCAGCCAAGGGACTAGCGGGACGGACAATGAGCAGTTCTTC. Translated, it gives CASSQGTSGTDNEQFF. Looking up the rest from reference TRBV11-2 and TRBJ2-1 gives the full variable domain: EAGVAQSPRYKIIEKRQSVAFWCNPISGHATLYWYQQILGQGPKLLIQFQNNGVVDDSQLPKDRFSAERLKGVDSTLKIQPAKLEDSAVYLCASSQGTSGTDNEQFFGPGTRLTVL.

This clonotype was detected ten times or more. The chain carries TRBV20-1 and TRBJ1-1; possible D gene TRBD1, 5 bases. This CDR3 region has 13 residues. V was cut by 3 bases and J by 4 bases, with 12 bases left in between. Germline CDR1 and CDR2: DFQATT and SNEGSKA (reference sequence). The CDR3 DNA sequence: TGCAGTGCTAGGGAAAGGGGCGGCACTGAAGCTTTCTTT. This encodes CSARERGGTEAFF.

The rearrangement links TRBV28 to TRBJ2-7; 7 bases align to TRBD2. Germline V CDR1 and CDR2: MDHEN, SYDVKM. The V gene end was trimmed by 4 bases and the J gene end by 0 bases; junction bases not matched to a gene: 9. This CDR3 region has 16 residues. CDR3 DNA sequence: TGTGCCAGCAGTTCCTTTAGCGGGTCGAGCTCCTACGAGCAGTACTTC. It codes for CASSSFSGSSSYEQYF.